The present T cell receptor beta chain was sequenced within a study of memory CD4+ T cells and cytomegalovirus serostatus. On the study more broadly: This sample comes from healthy Belgian adults, under 10 CMV seropositive, some 22 seronegative.

The sort gate was single viable CD3+CD4+CD8-CD45RO+ cells for memory CD4+ T cells. In regard to this clone: As yet, its antigen is unknown.

Overall study results and limits: Repertoires predicted CMV serostatus with median bootstrapped AUC of roughly 0.95.

Assay used: immunoSEQ multiplex PCR; TCRdb lists only in-frame clones, some missing. The table records 50,000 or so clones, more than 70% of them present only once. Germline lookup yields CDR1 MNHNY and CDR2 SVGAGI (reference sequence). The CDR3 extends over 13 amino acids. After removal of 8 bases from V and 4 bases from J, the junction contained 8 bases not matched to a gene. The chain links TRBV6-6 to TRBJ2-7; 7 bases match TRBD2. This TCR came from an adult in good health and CMV-seropositive. Sequencing was carried out using memory CD4+ T cells from blood. In DNA form, the CDR3 reads TGTGCCAGCGTATCCGGGGGGTCGTACGAGCAGTACTTC. Translated: CASVSGGSYEQYF.